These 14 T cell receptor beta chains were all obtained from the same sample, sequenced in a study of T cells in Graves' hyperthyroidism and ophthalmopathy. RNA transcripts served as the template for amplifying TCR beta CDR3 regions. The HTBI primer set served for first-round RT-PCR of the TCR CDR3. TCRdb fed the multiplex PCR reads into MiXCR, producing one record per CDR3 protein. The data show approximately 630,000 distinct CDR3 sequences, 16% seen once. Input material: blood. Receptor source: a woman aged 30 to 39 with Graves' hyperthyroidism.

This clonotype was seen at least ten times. CDR3 sequence reads: CTLRDREHLVCGYTF. CDR3 nucleotide sequence: TGCACTCTCCGGGACAGGGAGCATCTGGTCTGCGGCTACACCTTC. V gene TRBV29-1 combines with J gene TRBJ1-2; TRBD1 aligns across 9 bases. The CDR3 is 15 amino acids. Germline V gene sequence: CDR1 SQVTM, CDR2 ANQGSEA.

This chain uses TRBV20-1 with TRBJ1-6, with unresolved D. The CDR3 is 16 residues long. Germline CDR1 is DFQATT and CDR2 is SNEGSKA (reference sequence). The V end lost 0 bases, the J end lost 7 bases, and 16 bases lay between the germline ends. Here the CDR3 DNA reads TGCAGTGCTAGAGATCGTGCCGCCCTTGAAAATTCACCCCTCCACTTT. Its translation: CSARDRAALENSPLHF.

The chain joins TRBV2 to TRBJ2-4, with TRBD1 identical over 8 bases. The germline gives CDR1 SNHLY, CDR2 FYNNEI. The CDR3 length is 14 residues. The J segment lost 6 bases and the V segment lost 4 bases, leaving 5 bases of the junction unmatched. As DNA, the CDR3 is TGTGCCAGCAGTGCGCAGGGGGCGGTAAACATTCAGTACTTC. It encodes CASSAQGAVNIQYF.

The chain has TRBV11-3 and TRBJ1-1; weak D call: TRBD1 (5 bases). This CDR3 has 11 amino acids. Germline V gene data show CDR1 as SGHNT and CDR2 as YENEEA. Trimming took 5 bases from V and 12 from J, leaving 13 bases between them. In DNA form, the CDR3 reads TGTGCCAGCAGCCACGGGGGTATGACTTTCTTT. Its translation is CASSHGGMTFF.

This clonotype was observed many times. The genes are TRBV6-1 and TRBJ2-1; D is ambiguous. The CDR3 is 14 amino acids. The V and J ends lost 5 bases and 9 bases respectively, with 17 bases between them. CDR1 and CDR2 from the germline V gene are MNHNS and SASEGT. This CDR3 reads CASSFDLFGGEQFF. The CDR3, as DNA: TGTGCCAGCAGTTTTGACTTATTCGGTGGTGAGCAGTTCTTC.

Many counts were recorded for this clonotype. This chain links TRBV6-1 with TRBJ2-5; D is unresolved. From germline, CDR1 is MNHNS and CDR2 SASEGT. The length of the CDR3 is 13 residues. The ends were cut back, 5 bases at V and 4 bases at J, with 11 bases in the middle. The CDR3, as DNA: TGTGCCAGCAGTCCGACCCCAGTAGAGACCCAGTACTTC. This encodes CASSPTPVETQYF.

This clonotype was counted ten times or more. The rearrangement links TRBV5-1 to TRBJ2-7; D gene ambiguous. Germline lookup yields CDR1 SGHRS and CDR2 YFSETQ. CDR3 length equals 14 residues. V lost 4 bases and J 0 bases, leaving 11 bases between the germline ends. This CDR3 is CASSPLQNSYEQYF. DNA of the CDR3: TGCGCCAGCAGCCCGTTACAGAACTCCTACGAGCAGTACTTC. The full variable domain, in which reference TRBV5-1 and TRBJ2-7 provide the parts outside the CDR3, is KAGVTQTPRYLIKTRGQQVTLSCSPISGHRSVSWYQQTPGQGLQFLFEYFSETQRNKGNFPGRFSGRQFSNSRSEMNVSTLELGDSALYLCASSPLQNSYEQYFGPGTRLTVT.

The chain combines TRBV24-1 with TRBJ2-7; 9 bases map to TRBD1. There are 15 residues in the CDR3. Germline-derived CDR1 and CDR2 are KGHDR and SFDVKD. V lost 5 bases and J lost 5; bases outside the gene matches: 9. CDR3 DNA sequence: TGTGCCACCAGTGCCCCCGGGACAGGGTTCAACGAGCAGTACTTC. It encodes CATSAPGTGFNEQYF.

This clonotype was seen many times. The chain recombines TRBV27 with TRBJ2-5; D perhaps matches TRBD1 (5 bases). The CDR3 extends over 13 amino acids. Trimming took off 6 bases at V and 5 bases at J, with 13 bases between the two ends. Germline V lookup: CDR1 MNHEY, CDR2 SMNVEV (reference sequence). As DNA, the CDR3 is TGTGCCAGCAGCCTAAGGGGCGCCGAGACCCAGTACTTC. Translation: CASSLRGAETQYF.

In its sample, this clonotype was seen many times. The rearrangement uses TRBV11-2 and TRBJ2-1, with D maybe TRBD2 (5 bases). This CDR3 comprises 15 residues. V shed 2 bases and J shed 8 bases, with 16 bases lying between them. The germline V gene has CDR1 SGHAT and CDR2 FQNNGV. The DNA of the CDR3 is TGTGCCAGCAGCTTAAGGGAGATGCGGTTCCATGAGCAGTTCTTC. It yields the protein CASSLREMRFHEQFF.

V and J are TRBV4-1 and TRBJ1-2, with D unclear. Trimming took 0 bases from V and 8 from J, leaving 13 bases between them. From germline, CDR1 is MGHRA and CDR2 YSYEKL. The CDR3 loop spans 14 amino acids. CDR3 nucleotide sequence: TGCGCCAGCAGCCAAGAATCGGAGTACTTGGGCTACACCTTC. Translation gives CASSQESEYLGYTF.

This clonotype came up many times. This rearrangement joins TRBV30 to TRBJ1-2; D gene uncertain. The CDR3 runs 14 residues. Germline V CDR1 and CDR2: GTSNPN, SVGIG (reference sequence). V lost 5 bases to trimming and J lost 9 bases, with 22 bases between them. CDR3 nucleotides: TGTGCCTGGTCGAATAGGATAGCAGGAGATCGCTACACCTTC. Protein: CAWSNRIAGDRYTF.

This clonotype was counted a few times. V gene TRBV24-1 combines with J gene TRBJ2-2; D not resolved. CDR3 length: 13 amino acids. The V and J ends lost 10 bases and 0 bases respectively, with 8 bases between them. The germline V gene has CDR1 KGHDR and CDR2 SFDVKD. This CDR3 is CATFSANTGELFF. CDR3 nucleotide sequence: TGTGCCACGTTCAGTGCGAACACCGGGGAGCTGTTTTTT.

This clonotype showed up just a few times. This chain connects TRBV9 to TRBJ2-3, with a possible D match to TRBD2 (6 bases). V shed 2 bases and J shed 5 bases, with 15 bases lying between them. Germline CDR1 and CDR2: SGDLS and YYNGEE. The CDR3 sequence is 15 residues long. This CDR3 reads CASSVWGRAGDTQYF. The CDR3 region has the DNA TGTGCCAGCAGCGTTTGGGGCCGAGCGGGAGATACGCAGTATTTT.